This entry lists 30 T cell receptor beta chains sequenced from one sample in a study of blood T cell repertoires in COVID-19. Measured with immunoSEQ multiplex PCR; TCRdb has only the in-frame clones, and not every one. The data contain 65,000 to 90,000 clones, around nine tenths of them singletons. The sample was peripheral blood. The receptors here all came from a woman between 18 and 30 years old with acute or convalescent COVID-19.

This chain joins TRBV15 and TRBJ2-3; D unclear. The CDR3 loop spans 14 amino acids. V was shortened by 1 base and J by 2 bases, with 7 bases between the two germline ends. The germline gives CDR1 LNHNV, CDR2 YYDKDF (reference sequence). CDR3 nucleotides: TGTGCCACCAGCAGAGCCCAGGTCACAGATACGCAGTATTTT. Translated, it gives CATSRAQVTDTQYF.

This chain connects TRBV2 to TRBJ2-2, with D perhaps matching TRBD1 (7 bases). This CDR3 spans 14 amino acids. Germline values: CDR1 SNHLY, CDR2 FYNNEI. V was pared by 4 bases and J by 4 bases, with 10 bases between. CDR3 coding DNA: TGTGCCAGCAGTGCGCAGGGGGGCACCGGGGAGCTGTTTTTT. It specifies CASSAQGGTGELFF.

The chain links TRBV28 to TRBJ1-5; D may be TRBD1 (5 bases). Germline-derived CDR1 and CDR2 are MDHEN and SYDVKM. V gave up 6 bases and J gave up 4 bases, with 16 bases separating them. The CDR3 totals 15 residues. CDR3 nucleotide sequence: TGTGCCAGCAGCGAATGGACATTCCCAAATCAGCCCCAGCATTTT. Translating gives CASSEWTFPNQPQHF.

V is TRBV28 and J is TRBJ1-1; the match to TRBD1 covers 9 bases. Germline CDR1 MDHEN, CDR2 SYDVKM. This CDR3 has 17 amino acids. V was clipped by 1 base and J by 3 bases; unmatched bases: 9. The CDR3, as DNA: TGTGCCAGCAGTTTATACGGGACAGGGAGCCAATACACTGAAGCTTTCTTT. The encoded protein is CASSLYGTGSQYTEAFF.

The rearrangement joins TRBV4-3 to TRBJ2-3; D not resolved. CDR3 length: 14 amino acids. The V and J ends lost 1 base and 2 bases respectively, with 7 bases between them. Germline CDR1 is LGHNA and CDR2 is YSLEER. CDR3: CASSQVWATDTQYF. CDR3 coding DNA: TGCGCCAGCAGCCAAGTTTGGGCCACAGATACGCAGTATTTT.

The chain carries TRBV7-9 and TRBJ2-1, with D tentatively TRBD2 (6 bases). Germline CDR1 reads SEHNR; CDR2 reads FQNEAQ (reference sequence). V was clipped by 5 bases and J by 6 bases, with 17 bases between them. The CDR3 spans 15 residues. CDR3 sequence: CASSGRGGSRNEQFF. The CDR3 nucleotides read TGTGCCAGCAGCGGCCGTGGAGGGTCCCGCAATGAGCAGTTCTTC. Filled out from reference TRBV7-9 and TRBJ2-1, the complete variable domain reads DTGVSQNPRHKITKRGQNVTFRCDPISEHNRLYWYRQTLGQGPEFLTYFQNEAQLEKSRLLSDRFSAERPKGSFSTLEIQRTEQGDSAMYLCASSGRGGSRNEQFFGPGTRLTVL.

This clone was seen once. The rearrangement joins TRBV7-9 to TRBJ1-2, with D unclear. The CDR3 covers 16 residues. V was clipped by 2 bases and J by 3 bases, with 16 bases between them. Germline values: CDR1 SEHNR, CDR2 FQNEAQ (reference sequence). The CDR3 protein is CASSLYRGSIDYGYTF. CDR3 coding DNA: TGTGCCAGCAGCTTATATCGGGGAAGTATCGACTATGGCTACACCTTC.

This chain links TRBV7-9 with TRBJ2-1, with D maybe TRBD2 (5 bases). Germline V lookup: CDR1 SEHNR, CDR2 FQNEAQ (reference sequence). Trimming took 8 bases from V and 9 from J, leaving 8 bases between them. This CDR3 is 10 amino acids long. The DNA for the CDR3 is TGTGCCAGCGGACGGGGTGAGCAGTTCTTC. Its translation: CASGRGEQFF.

The chain's CDR3 is CASRAGGYEQYF. The CDR3 DNA reads as TGTGCCAGCAGGGCAGGGGGCTACGAGCAGTACTTC. The chain recombines TRBV6-5 with TRBJ2-7, with 7 bases lining up with TRBD1. The J segment lost 3 bases and the V segment lost 6 bases, leaving 2 bases of the junction unmatched. The germline V gene encodes CDR1 MNHEY and CDR2 SVGAGI. The CDR3 length is 12 residues.

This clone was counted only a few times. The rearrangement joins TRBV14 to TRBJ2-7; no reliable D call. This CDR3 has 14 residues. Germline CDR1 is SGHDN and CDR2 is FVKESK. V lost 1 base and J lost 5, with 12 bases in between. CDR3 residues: CASSQASLTNEQYF. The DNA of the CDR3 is TGTGCCAGCAGCCAAGCCAGTTTAACCAACGAGCAGTACTTC.

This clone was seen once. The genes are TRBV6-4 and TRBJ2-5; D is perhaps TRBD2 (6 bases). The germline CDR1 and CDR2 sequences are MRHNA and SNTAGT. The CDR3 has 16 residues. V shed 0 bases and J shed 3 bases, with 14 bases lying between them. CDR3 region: CASSDSAPGSKETQYF. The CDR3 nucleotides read TGTGCCAGCAGTGACTCAGCCCCCGGGAGTAAAGAGACCCAGTACTTC.

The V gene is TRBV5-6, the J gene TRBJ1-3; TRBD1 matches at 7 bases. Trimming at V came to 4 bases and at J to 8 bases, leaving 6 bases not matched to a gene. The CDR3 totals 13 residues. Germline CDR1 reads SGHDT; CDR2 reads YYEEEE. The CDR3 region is CASSRGQEDTIYF. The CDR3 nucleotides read TGTGCCAGCAGCAGAGGACAGGAGGACACCATATATTTT.

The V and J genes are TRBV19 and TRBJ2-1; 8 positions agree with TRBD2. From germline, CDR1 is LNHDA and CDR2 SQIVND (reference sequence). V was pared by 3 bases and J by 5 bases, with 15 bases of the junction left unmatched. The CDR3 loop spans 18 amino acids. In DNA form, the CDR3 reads TGTGCCAGTAGTATTACAGCGGGAGATTTTGGAGGTAACAATGAGCAGTTCTTC. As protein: CASSITAGDFGGNNEQFF.

The DNA for the CDR3 is TGTGCCAGCAGCCGCCTGACATCGAACTATGGCTACACCTTC. Translated: CASSRLTSNYGYTF. The rearrangement links TRBV5-6 to TRBJ1-2; no firm D call. V lost 4 bases to trimming and J lost 2 bases, with 12 bases between them. There are 14 residues in the CDR3. Germline CDR1 reads SGHDT; CDR2 reads YYEEEE.

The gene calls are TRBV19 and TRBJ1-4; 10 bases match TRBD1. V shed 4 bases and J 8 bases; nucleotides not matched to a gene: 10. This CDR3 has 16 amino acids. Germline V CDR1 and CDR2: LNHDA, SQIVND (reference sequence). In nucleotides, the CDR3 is TGTGCCAGTAGTAACCCCGGGACAGGGGACGGAGAAAAACTGTTTTTT. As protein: CASSNPGTGDGEKLFF.

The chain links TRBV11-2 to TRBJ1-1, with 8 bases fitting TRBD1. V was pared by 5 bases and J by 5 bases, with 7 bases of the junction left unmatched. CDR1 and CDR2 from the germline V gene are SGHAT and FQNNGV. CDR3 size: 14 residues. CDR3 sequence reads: CASSLAGGLTEAFF. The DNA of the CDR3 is TGTGCCAGCAGCCTAGCAGGGGGCCTTACTGAAGCTTTCTTT.

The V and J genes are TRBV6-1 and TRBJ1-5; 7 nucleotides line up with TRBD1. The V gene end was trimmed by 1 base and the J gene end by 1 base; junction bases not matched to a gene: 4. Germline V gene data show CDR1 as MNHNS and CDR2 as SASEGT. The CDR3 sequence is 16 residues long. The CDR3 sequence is CASSEGQGWSNQPQHF. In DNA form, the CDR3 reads TGTGCCAGCAGTGAAGGACAGGGATGGAGCAATCAGCCCCAGCATTTT.

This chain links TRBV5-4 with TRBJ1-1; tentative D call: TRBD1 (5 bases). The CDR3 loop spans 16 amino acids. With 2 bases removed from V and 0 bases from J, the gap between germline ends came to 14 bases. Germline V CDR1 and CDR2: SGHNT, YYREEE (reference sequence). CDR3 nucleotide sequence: TGTGCCAGCAGCTTTTGGGGGGAGGATTTGAACACTGAAGCTTTCTTT. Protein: CASSFWGEDLNTEAFF.

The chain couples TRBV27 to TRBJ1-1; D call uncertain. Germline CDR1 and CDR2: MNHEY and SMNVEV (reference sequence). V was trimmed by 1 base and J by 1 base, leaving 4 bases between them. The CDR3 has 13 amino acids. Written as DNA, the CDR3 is TGTGCCAGCAGTTTATGGCAGAACACTGAAGCTTTCTTT. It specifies CASSLWQNTEAFF.

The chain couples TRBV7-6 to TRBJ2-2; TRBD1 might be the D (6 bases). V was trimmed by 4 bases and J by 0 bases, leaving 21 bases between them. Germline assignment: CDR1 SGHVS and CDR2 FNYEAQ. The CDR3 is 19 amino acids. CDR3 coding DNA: TGTGCCAGCAGCTGGAAACAGGGTTTTTCCCTCGCGAACACCGGGGAGCTGTTTTTT. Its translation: CASSWKQGFSLANTGELFF.

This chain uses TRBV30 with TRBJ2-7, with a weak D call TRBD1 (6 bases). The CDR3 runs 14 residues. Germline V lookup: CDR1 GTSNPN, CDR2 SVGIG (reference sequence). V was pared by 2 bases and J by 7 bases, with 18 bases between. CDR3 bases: TGTGCCTGGAGTCCAGGGGTCGTGTTGGGGGAGCAGTACTTC. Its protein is CAWSPGVVLGEQYF.

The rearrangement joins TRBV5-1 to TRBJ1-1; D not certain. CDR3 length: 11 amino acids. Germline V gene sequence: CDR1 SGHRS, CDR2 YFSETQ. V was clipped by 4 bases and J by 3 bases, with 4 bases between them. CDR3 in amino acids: CASSADTEAFF. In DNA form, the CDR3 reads TGCGCCAGCAGCGCGGACACTGAAGCTTTCTTT. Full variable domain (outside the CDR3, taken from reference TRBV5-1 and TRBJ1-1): KAGVTQTPRYLIKTRGQQVTLSCSPISGHRSVSWYQQTPGQGLQFLFEYFSETQRNKGNFPGRFSGRQFSNSRSEMNVSTLELGDSALYLCASSADTEAFFGQGTRLTVV.

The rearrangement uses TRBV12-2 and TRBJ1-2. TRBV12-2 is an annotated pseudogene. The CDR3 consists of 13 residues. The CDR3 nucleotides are TGTGCAAGTCGCCCGGAGGGGTGGTGGGGCTACACCTTC. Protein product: CASRPEGWWGYTF.

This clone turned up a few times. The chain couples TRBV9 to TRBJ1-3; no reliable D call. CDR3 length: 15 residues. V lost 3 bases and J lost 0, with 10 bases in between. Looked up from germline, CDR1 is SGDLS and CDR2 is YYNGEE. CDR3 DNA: TGTGCCAGCAGCGGGAGCGGGGTCTCTGGAAACACCATATATTTT. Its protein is CASSGSGVSGNTIYF. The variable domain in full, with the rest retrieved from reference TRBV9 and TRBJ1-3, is DSGVTQTPKHLITATGQRVTLRCSPRSGDLSVYWYQQSLDQGLQFLIQYYNGEERAKGNILERFSAQQFPDLHSELNLSSLELGDSALYFCASSGSGVSGNTIYFGEGSWLTVV.

This CDR3 reads CASSFGGGNEKLFF. The CDR3 DNA reads TGTGCCAGCAGCTTCGGGGGGGGAAATGAAAAACTGTTTTTT. The J gene is TRBJ1-4, the V gene TRBV7-2, with D possibly TRBD1 on 5 matching bases. Trimming removed 3 bases from V and 5 bases from J, with 10 bases in between. The CDR3 spans 14 residues. Looked up from germline, CDR1 is SGHTA and CDR2 is FQGNSA.

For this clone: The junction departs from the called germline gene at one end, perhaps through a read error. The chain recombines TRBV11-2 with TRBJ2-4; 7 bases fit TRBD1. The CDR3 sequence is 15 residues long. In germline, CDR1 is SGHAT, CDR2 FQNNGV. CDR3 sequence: CASSLEATGRNIQYF. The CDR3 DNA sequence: TGTGCCAGCAGCCTAGAAGCGACAGGGCGAAACATTCAGTACTTC.

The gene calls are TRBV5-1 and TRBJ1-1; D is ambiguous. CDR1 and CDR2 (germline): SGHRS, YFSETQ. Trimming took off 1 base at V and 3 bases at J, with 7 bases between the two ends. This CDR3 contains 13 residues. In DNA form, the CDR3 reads TGCGCCAGCAGCTTGAGCGGTTACACTGAAGCTTTCTTT. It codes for CASSLSGYTEAFF.

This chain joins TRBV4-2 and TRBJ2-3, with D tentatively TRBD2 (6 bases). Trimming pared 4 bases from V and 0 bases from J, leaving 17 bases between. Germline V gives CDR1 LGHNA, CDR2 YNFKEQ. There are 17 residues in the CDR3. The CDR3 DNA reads TGTGCCAGCAGCCCCTTCGGGCGGGATCAGAGCACAGATACGCAGTATTTT. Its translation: CASSPFGRDQSTDTQYF.

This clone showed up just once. CDR3 in DNA: TGTGCCAGCAGAACGGGACATTCCGAAGGGTCCCTCCACTTT. Translated: CASRTGHSEGSLHF. The chain combines TRBV7-8 with TRBJ1-6, with D maybe TRBD1 (6 bases). Germline CDR1 reads SGHVS; CDR2 reads FQNEAQ. Trimming left V 6 bases short and J 14 bases short, with 20 bases between. The CDR3 is made up of 14 amino acids. Full variable domain (missing parts from reference TRBV7-8 and TRBJ1-6): GAGVSQSPRYKVAKRGQDVALRCDPISGHVSLFWYQQALGQGPEFLTYFQNEAQLDKSGLPSDRFFAERPEGSVSTLKIQRTQQEDSAVYLCASRTGHSEGSLHFGNGTRLTVT.

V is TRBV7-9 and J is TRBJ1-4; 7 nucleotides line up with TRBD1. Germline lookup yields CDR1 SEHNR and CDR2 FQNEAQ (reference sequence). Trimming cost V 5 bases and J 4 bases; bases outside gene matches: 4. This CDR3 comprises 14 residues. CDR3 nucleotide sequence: TGTGCCAGCAGCGTTACAGGGGATAATGAAAAACTGTTTTTT. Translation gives CASSVTGDNEKLFF.